These T cell receptor beta chains were read from a single sample in a study of neoadjuvant anti-PD-1 for oral cavity cancer. Profiling relied on immunoSEQ multiplex PCR, and the TCRdb table lists in-frame clones only, not all of them. The data contain 15,000 to 20,000 clones, just over 65% of them singletons. Sequences were derived from PBMCs, sampled before nivolumab (anti-PD-1) treatment. Receptors were obtained from a person aged 35-79 years with oral cavity squamous cell carcinoma. CDR3s include the opening cysteine and the closing phenylalanine or tryptophan. D genes are given only for firm matches. Size values are once, few and many counts, or a class for expanded clones, and some rows have none.

>TRBV27|.|.|TRBJ1-5
CASSDSSSNQPQHF
TGTGCCAGCAGTGACAGCTCTAGCAATCAGCCCCAGCATTTT
>TRBV5-1|.|.|TRBJ2-7
CASREQGAYEQYF
TGCGCCAGCAGGGAACAGGGAGCCTACGAGCAGTACTTC
>TRBV10-2|once|.|TRBJ1-1
CASSDLGSEAFF
TGCGCCAGCAGTGACCTGGGGAGTGAAGCTTTCTTT
>TRBV2|.|.|TRBJ2-3
CASSIADVTDTQYF
TGTGCCAGCAGTATAGCGGATGTCACAGATACGCAGTATTTT
>TRBV6-1|.|TRBD2|TRBJ2-1
CAIVAGSKNEQFF
TGTGCCATCGTAGCGGGTTCGAAAAATGAGCAGTTCTTC
>TRBV11-3|.|.|TRBJ2-3
CASRGTETDTQYF
TGTGCCAGCAGGGGGACGGAGACAGATACGCAGTATTTT
>TRBV2|.|.|TRBJ2-1
CASSDDGAMNNEQFF
TGTGCCAGCAGTGACGACGGAGCCATGAACAATGAGCAGTTCTTC
>TRBV7-6|.|.|TRBJ1-4
CASSTVGDEKLFF
TGTGCCAGCAGCACAGTGGGGGATGAAAAACTGTTTTTT
>TRBV30|.|.|TRBJ2-5
CAWIRAPGAETQYF
TGTGCCTGGATCCGGGCCCCTGGGGCAGAGACCCAGTACTTC
>TRBV11-2|few|.|TRBJ2-7
CASSPQAGVSEQYF
TGTGCCAGCAGCCCCCAAGCAGGGGTGAGCGAGCAGTACTTC
>TRBV27|.|TRBD1|TRBJ1-2
CASSSFGTGNYGYTF
TGTGCCAGCAGTTCCTTCGGGACAGGCAACTATGGCTACACCTTC
>TRBV5-8|.|.|TRBJ1-1
CASSLGGIMVTEAFF
TGTGCCAGCAGCTTGGGGGGAATAATGGTGACTGAAGCTTTCTTT
>TRBV7-9|once|.|TRBJ2-3
CASSMTVSDTQYF
TGTGCCAGCAGCATGACTGTGTCGGATACGCAGTATTTT
>TRBV28|.|.|TRBJ1-1
CASSLYGGWDTEAFF
TGTGCCAGCAGTTTATATGGTGGATGGGACACTGAAGCTTTCTTT
>TRBV5-6|.|.|TRBJ2-2
CASSLAAGHTGELFF
TGTGCCAGCAGCTTGGCCGCAGGCCACACCGGGGAGCTGTTTTTT
>TRBV10-1|once|.|TRBJ2-2
CASSESAGIGTGELFF
TGCGCCAGCAGTGAGAGCGCGGGAATAGGCACCGGGGAGCTGTTTTTT
>TRBV7-8|.|.|TRBJ1-3
CASSLGAWGSGNTIYF
TGTGCCAGCAGCCTGGGGGCATGGGGATCTGGAAACACCATATATTTT
>TRBV9|.|.|TRBJ1-2
CASSVAGQGPGYTF
TGTGCCAGCAGCGTAGCAGGGCAGGGCCCTGGCTACACCTTC
>TRBV19|.|TRBD2|TRBJ2-3
CASSIGASGGGPDTQYF
TGTGCCAGTAGTATAGGCGCTAGCGGGGGGGGGCCAGATACGCAGTATTTT
>TRBV27|.|.|TRBJ1-1
CASSPSGTPRLNTEAFF
TGTGCCAGCAGTCCGTCCGGGACACCACGGCTGAACACTGAAGCTTTCTTT
>TRBV6-1|.|.|TRBJ2-7
CASSAGPSYEQYF
TGTGCCAGCAGCGCCGGGCCATCCTACGAGCAGTACTTC
>TRBV5-1|few|TRBD1|TRBJ2-7
CASSPRPGQWNEQYF
TGCGCCAGCAGCCCACGACCGGGACAGTGGAACGAGCAGTACTTC
>TRBV27|.|.|TRBJ2-3
CASSLQYIGPTDTQYF
TGTGCCAGCAGTCTGCAATACATCGGCCCCACAGATACGCAGTATTTT
>TRBV5-4|.|TRBD2|TRBJ2-3
CASSSGLAGSTDTQYF
TGTGCCAGCAGCTCCGGACTAGCGGGAAGTACAGATACGCAGTATTTT
>TRBV5-6|.|TRBD1|TRBJ2-7
CASSLQGDSTRLYEQYF
TGTGCCAGCAGCCTACAGGGGGACTCCACTAGGCTCTACGAGCAGTACTTC
>TRBV5-1|.|.|TRBJ1-5
CASSLSGSGQPQHF
TGCGCCAGCAGCTTGTCCGGGTCTGGGCAGCCCCAGCATTTT
>TRBV7-3|few|.|TRBJ2-5
CASSLMSSETQYF
TGTGCCAGCAGCTTAATGAGTTCAGAGACCCAGTACTTC
>TRBV29-1|.|TRBD2|TRBJ2-3
CSVRGLAGVVADTQYF
TGCAGCGTCCGCGGGCTAGCGGGAGTTGTAGCAGATACGCAGTATTTT
>TRBV6-5|.|.|TRBJ2-7
CASSYSGLMTYEQYF
TGTGCCAGCAGTTACTCAGGACTTATGACCTACGAGCAGTACTTC
>TRBV6-1|.|.|TRBJ1-4
CASSEGDPTTNEKLFF
TGTGCCAGCAGTGAGGGGGACCCAACAACTAATGAAAAACTGTTTTTT
>TRBV6-5|.|.|TRBJ2-1
CASSYNRVPSEQFF
TGTGCCAGCAGTTACAACCGGGTCCCCAGCGAGCAGTTCTTC
>TRBV5-5|.|.|TRBJ2-7
CASSFRDGFYEQYF
TGTGCCAGCAGCTTCCGGGACGGTTTCTACGAGCAGTACTTC
>TRBV19|.|.|TRBJ1-2
CASSIAGLPSYTF
TGTGCCAGTAGTATAGCGGGACTCCCGAGCTACACCTTC
>TRBV30|.|.|TRBJ1-5
CAWSGGRNQPQHF
TGTGCCTGGAGCGGGGGGAGGAATCAGCCCCAGCATTTT
>TRBV7-9|.|TRBD2|TRBJ2-5
CASSPRGGFRETQYF
TGTGCCAGCAGCCCCCGGGGAGGGTTCAGAGAGACCCAGTACTTC
>TRBV11-2|.|.|TRBJ2-7
CASSPVGGPAERYF
TGTGCCAGCAGCCCAGTAGGGGGACCCGCAGAGCGGTACTTC
>TRBV28|few|TRBD1|TRBJ1-5
CASSPRDRGQNQPQHF
TGTGCCAGCAGTCCACGGGACAGGGGGCAAAATCAGCCCCAGCATTTT
>TRBV2|.|.|TRBJ1-2
CASQGGVKDSYGYTF
TGTGCCAGCCAAGGGGGGGTAAAAGACAGCTATGGCTACACCTTC